This T cell receptor beta chain was sequenced for a study of T-cell memory formation after mild COVID-19 (dated by TCRdb to 2020 to 2022). Describing the broader study: Most TCR sequence clusters were specific to one of the two donors. In two donors, T-cell clones that expanded and contracted after mild COVID-19 were followed by sequencing TCRalpha and TCRbeta repertoires longitudinally. The cohort was made up of two young adult volunteers, one female and one male, who were previously healthy. Study-wide findings and limitations: The study included only two mild cases, and larger cohorts that include severe cases with pre-infection samples were judged to be necessary. From day 15 to 85, contracting clones showed balanced CD4/CD8 phenotypes, whereas a second wave of clones that expanded from day 15 to 37 leaned towards CD4+. Whether the second-wave clones peaking on day 37 were SARS-CoV-2 specific was not confirmed. The detection of some responding clones in pre-infection memory suggests that pre-existing cross-reactive memory T cells joined the SARS-CoV-2 response. Contracting CD4+ clones turned up mainly in the CM and EM memory subsets, whereas EMRA was where CD8+ clones were enriched.

TCRdb records Illumina NovaSeq 6000 as the sequencer. TCRalpha and TCRbeta cDNA libraries were built by 5'RACE with constant-segment primers, adding sample barcodes and unique molecular identifiers. Trizol reagent was used to extract RNA from every sample. Amplification of the libraries took two PCR steps, and the second step added a second sample barcode plus Illumina TruSeq adapters. Sequencing of the libraries was done on an Illumina NovaSeq, producing 2 x 150 bp paired-end reads. The study's processing was this. With migec v1.2.7, reads were demultiplexed and then collapsed into UMI-guided consensus sequences. Using mixcr v2.1.11, UMI consensuses were aligned to TRA and TRB V and J templates and then assembled into clonotypes. A clonotype was counted as expanded or contracted only when both edgeR and NoisET called the clonotype significant, with the noise models trained on biological replicates. For edgeR calls, the cutoffs were a false discovery rate-adjusted p below 0.01 and a log2 fold-change threshold of 1. As an exploratory analysis of dynamics, max-normalized trajectories of the 1000 most abundant clonotypes were examined with PCA combined with hierarchical clustering. Separately sequenced CD4+ and CD8+ repertoires were used to assign the CD4 or CD8 phenotype of responding clones. TCRdb handled the public reads itself, with Q25 trimming in fastp and clone calling in MiXCR, and kept productive beta chains. One record per CDR3 amino acid sequence lists the most common genes and DNA. These V and J calls are TCRdb output, not the study's own analysis. The sample contains about 320,000 distinct CDR3 sequences, roughly an eighth of them found a single time. Roughly a fifth of the sample is taken by the ten largest.

Ficoll-Paque density gradient centrifugation was the method used to isolate PBMCs. In the case of this clonotype: Its target antigen remains unknown. No much larger clone is present one base from it, and per-base qualities are unavailable.

CDR1 is given as WSHSY and CDR2 as SAAADI, both from the germline V gene. The CDR3 goes from the cysteine to the phenylalanine over 15 residues. Just the 45-base CDR3 DNA is kept, in frame starting at base 1. The germline V and J ends show losses of 7 bases and 2 bases respectively, and no gene match explains 4 bases of the junction. The sequencing input was PBMCs or a T cell subset sorted from them (not recorded which). The sequence joins TRBV10-2 to TRBJ2-1, and TRBD2 aligns with 11 junction nucleotides. This TCR derives from a man younger than 30 who had mild COVID-19 (a few samples of this study predate the infection). The sample titles of this study are shuffled in the database, so cell type and time point are left out; the donor was told from shared clones. The DNA sequence is TGCGCCAGCAAGATTAGCGGGGGGGCCTACAATGAGCAGTTCTTC. Its protein reads: CASKISGGAYNEQFF.